This passage covers 28 T cell receptor beta chains from one sample sequenced in a study of CD8 T cells in ankylosing spondylitis. General study points: A TCR beta motif of eight or nine highly homologous variants seemed to mark ankylosing spondylitis blood.

TCRdb reprocessed the 5' RACE reads with MiXCR, giving one entry per CDR3 protein. In the table there are hundreds of thousands of distinct CDR3 sequences, roughly 25% of which are singletons. For these receptors, no antigen is known. The sequenced sample was blood, either unsorted or a sorted T cell fraction (not recorded which). All receptors derive from a male donor with ankylosing spondylitis.

The chain recombines TRBV11-2 with TRBJ1-3; D unclear. The V and J ends lost 3 bases and 4 bases respectively, with 13 bases between them. CDR3 length: 15 residues. CDR1 is SGHAT, CDR2 FQNNGV, per germline. The CDR3 nucleotides read TGTGCCAGCAGCTTTGGGTCGGGGAACGGAAACACCATATATTTT. It specifies CASSFGSGNGNTIYF. Looking up the rest from reference TRBV11-2 and TRBJ1-3 gives the full variable domain: EAGVAQSPRYKIIEKRQSVAFWCNPISGHATLYWYQQILGQGPKLLIQFQNNGVVDDSQLPKDRFSAERLKGVDSTLKIQPAKLEDSAVYLCASSFGSGNGNTIYFGEGSWLTVV.

The CDR3 region has the DNA TGTGCCAGCAGCCATCAAGGGGGCCGCGGTGAAAAACTGTTTTTT. Amino acid sequence: CASSHQGGRGEKLFF. The J gene is TRBJ1-4, the V gene TRBV25-1, with 7 bases aligning to TRBD1. The CDR3 is made up of 15 amino acids. With V trimmed by 6 bases and J by 7 bases, 11 bases remained unmatched. CDR1 is MGHDK and CDR2 is SYGVNS in the germline V gene.

The rearrangement uses TRBV12-3 or TRBV12-4 and TRBJ1-5, with D perhaps matching TRBD1 (5 bases). The V gene lost 1 base and the J gene lost 6 bases, with 10 bases spanning the gap. This CDR3 has 14 amino acids. This CDR3 is CASSLEGRFQPQHF. The DNA for the CDR3 is TGTGCCAGCAGTTTAGAGGGGCGGTTTCAGCCCCAGCATTTT.

This clonotype was seen more than once but under ten times. The chain couples TRBV20-1 to TRBJ2-7; TRBD2 might be the D (5 bases). Trimming cost V 0 bases and J 5 bases, with 14 bases left between them. Looked up from germline, CDR1 is DFQATT and CDR2 is SNEGSKA (reference sequence). CDR3 length: 14 amino acids. The CDR3 is CSARDRGLSHEQYF. Written as DNA, the CDR3 is TGCAGTGCTAGAGATCGGGGTCTTAGCCACGAGCAGTACTTC.

V gene TRBV5-1 combines with J gene TRBJ2-3, with D maybe TRBD1 (6 bases). The V end lost 3 bases, the J end lost 0 bases, and 14 bases lay between the germline ends. CDR1 is SGHRS, CDR2 YFSETQ, per germline. The CDR3 covers 16 residues. CDR3 in DNA: TGCGCCAGCAGCTCGCGACAGGTATCTAGCACAGATACGCAGTATTTT. Protein: CASSSRQVSSTDTQYF.

The chain carries TRBV10-2 and TRBJ2-7; D may match TRBD1 or TRBD2 (5 bases each). Germline loops: CDR1 WSHSY, CDR2 SAAADI. Trimming took 5 bases from V and 7 from J, leaving 15 bases between them. CDR3 size: 13 residues. In DNA, the CDR3 is TGCGCCAGCAGTTGGGACCCTCTGGGGGAGCAGTACGTC. The encoded protein is CASSWDPLGEQYV.

This clonotype was detected only a few times. This chain links TRBV29-1 with TRBJ2-3; 13 positions agree with TRBD2. The CDR3 is 14 amino acids. V trimming: 6 bases; J trimming: 7 bases; junction bases outside the gene matches: 7. Per germline, CDR1 SQVTM and CDR2 ANQGSEA. CDR3 nucleotide sequence: TGCAGCGTCACCGGACTAGCGGGAGTGAATACGCAGTATTTT. Translating gives CSVTGLAGVNTQYF.

The rearrangement links TRBV30 to TRBJ2-7; the D gene is possibly TRBD1 (6 bases). The germline gives CDR1 GTSNPN, CDR2 SVGIG (reference sequence). This CDR3 spans 11 amino acids. The germline V and J ends were trimmed by 3 bases and 6 bases, with 9 bases remaining between them. CDR3 bases: TGTGCCTGGAGAGGGGGAATCGAGCAGTACTTC. Encoded protein: CAWRGGIEQYF.

This clonotype has more than one count but fewer than ten. The chain has TRBV4-2 and TRBJ1-5, with TRBD1 matching 7 bases. V was clipped by 3 bases and J by 3 bases; unmatched bases: 5. The germline V gene encodes CDR1 LGHNA and CDR2 YNFKEQ. The CDR3 has 15 residues. The CDR3 DNA reads TGTGCCAGCAGCCAGGGGACAGCCTACAATCAGCCCCAGCATTTT. It translates to CASSQGTAYNQPQHF.

This clonotype was observed a handful of times. V usage is TRBV10-3 and J usage is TRBJ2-5, with D possibly TRBD2 on 5 matching bases. The V end was cut by 2 bases, the J end by 5 bases, with 9 bases between. Germline CDR1 ENHRY, CDR2 SYGVKD. The CDR3 spans 13 residues. Here the CDR3 DNA reads TGTGCCATCAGTGAGACTAGTAAGGAGACCCAGTACTTC. Its protein is CAISETSKETQYF.

The J gene is TRBJ2-3, the V gene TRBV20-1, with no clear D. This CDR3 comprises 14 residues. Per the germline V gene, CDR1 is DFQATT and CDR2 is SNEGSKA (reference sequence). Trimming took off 6 bases at V and 1 base at J, with 14 bases between the two ends. In DNA, the CDR3 is TGCAGTGCCCCTCGGTCCCTCGGCACAGATACGCAGTATTTT. It specifies CSAPRSLGTDTQYF.

This clonotype occurred a few times. V and J are TRBV7-9 and TRBJ2-1; TRBD2 matches at 8 bases. This CDR3 region has 15 residues. V lost 2 bases, J lost 7 bases, and 7 bases stayed unmatched. Germline CDR1 SEHNR, CDR2 FQNEAQ (reference sequence). The CDR3 DNA reads TGTGCCAGCAGCTTACGAGGACTAGCTGGAAATGAGCAGTTCTTC. Translation: CASSLRGLAGNEQFF.

The rearrangement joins TRBV11-2 to TRBJ2-3; 7 bases match TRBD1. J lost 3 bases, V lost 2 bases, and 8 bases had no gene match. The CDR3 loop spans 16 amino acids. The germline V gene has CDR1 SGHAT and CDR2 FQNNGV. The chain's CDR3 is CASSLRENRGTDTQYF. Here the CDR3 DNA reads TGTGCCAGCAGCTTAAGGGAGAACAGGGGAACAGATACGCAGTATTTT.

This chain connects TRBV18 to TRBJ2-2; D is perhaps TRBD1 or TRBD2 (5 bases each). Trimming took 2 bases from V and 6 from J, leaving 10 bases between them. The CDR3 covers 14 residues. Germline CDR1 reads KGHSH; CDR2 reads LQKENI. The CDR3 sequence is CASSPTGAAGELFF. The CDR3 DNA follows: TGTGCCAGCTCACCAACCGGGGCAGCCGGGGAGCTGTTTTTT.

This clonotype was counted only a few times. The chain has TRBV12-3 or TRBV12-4 and TRBJ2-1; 7 nucleotides match TRBD1. The CDR3 spans 15 residues. The ends lost 5 bases at V and 8 bases at J; junction bases unmatched: 12. The CDR3 here is CASSPQQGKRHEQFF. In nucleotides, the CDR3 is TGTGCCAGCAGTCCCCAACAGGGGAAACGTCATGAGCAGTTCTTC.

This clonotype has a handful of counts. The chain couples TRBV7-2 to TRBJ2-1, with D possibly matching TRBD2 (6 bases). V lost 4 bases to trimming and J lost 4 bases, with 14 bases between them. The CDR3 length is 15 residues. Germline V gene data show CDR1 as SGHTA and CDR2 as FQGNSA. CDR3 in amino acids: CASSSRVGGYNEQFF. The CDR3 bases are TGTGCCAGCAGCTCCAGGGTCGGGGGATACAATGAGCAGTTCTTC.

This clonotype showed up just a few times. The chain joins TRBV3-1 to TRBJ1-3, with D possibly being TRBD1 (5 bases). This CDR3 has 12 amino acids. Looked up from germline, CDR1 is LGHDT and CDR2 is YNNKEL (reference sequence). Trimming pared 1 base from V and 8 bases from J, leaving 6 bases between. The CDR3 DNA follows: TGTGCCAGCAGCCAAGTGGGGGACACCATATATTTT. This codes for CASSQVGDTIYF.

In this sample, this clonotype turned up a few times. The chain has TRBV15 and TRBJ2-1; D perhaps matches TRBD2 (6 bases). Between the trimmed V and J ends, which lost 1 base and 7 bases, there was a span of 11 bases. The CDR3 has 14 amino acids. Germline CDR1 reads LNHNV; CDR2 reads YYDKDF (reference sequence). The CDR3 sequence is CATSRGRRENEQFF. CDR3 sequence (DNA): TGTGCCACCAGCAGAGGAAGACGGGAGAATGAGCAGTTCTTC.

This chain uses TRBV12-3 or TRBV12-4 with TRBJ1-6; no reliable D call. V was clipped by 2 bases and J by 15 bases, with 20 bases between them. The CDR3 runs 15 residues. CDR3 bases: TGTGCCAGCAGTTTATCAGCTAACGCGGGCGGTGTCCTCCACTTT. Amino acids: CASSLSANAGGVLHF.

V and J are TRBV7-9 and TRBJ1-1; maybe TRBD1 (5 bases). Germline V gene lookup returns CDR1 SEHNR and CDR2 FQNEAQ (reference sequence). The CDR3 is 14 amino acids. V was shortened by 10 bases and J by 4 bases, with 19 bases between the two germline ends. CDR3 DNA sequence: TGTGCCACATATCGTGGGGCGGGGAGCACTGAAGCTTTCTTT. Translated, it gives CATYRGAGSTEAFF.

The rearrangement joins TRBV20-1 to TRBJ2-3; 8 bases are shared with TRBD2. V gave up 7 bases and J gave up 5 bases; unmatched junction bases: 11. CDR3 size: 14 residues. Germline lookup yields CDR1 DFQATT and CDR2 SNEGSKA (reference sequence). DNA of the CDR3: TGCAGTGTATCCTTTGCGGGAGGTAAAGATACGCAGTATTTT. It specifies CSVSFAGGKDTQYF.

The CDR3 DNA reads TGTGCCAGCAGCTCCTTAAGCGGGAGGGCTGGCAATGAGCAGTTCTTC. It encodes CASSSLSGRAGNEQFF. This rearrangement joins TRBV7-9 to TRBJ2-1, with 10 nucleotides matching TRBD2. Germline values: CDR1 SEHNR, CDR2 FQNEAQ (reference sequence). This CDR3 spans 16 amino acids. V lost 4 bases and J lost 6; bases outside the gene matches: 9. Drawing the rest from reference TRBV7-9 and TRBJ2-1, the complete variable domain is DTGVSQNPRHKITKRGQNVTFRCDPISEHNRLYWYRQTLGQGPEFLTYFQNEAQLEKSRLLSDRFSAERPKGSFSTLEIQRTEQGDSAMYLCASSSLSGRAGNEQFFGPGTRLTVL.

This chain uses TRBV4-1 with TRBJ2-7; no clear D. Germline V gene sequence: CDR1 MGHRA, CDR2 YSYEKL. Trimming shortened V by 1 base and J by 6 bases, and 10 bases separated the two germline ends. This CDR3 comprises 13 residues. The DNA of the CDR3 is TGCGCCAGCAGCCAAGCTGTCGATACCGAGCAGTACGTC. Its translation is CASSQAVDTEQYV.

The chain employs TRBV29-1 and TRBJ2-3; D is tentatively TRBD1 or TRBD2 (6 bases each). The CDR3 has 16 residues. V lost 1 base and J 5 bases, leaving 19 bases between the germline ends. In germline, CDR1 is SQVTM, CDR2 ANQGSEA. The chain's CDR3 is CSVEGPGGAGRDTQYF. The DNA for the CDR3 is TGCAGCGTTGAAGGTCCCGGGGGCGCAGGTAGAGATACGCAGTATTTT.

The chain couples TRBV7-9 to TRBJ1-2; D not resolved. The CDR3 runs to 14 residues. V dropped 6 bases and J dropped 4 bases, with 15 bases sitting between them. Germline CDR1 and CDR2: SEHNR and FQNEAQ (reference sequence). The CDR3 is CASSDLNIVYGYTF. CDR3 DNA sequence: TGTGCCAGCAGTGATCTTAATATAGTCTATGGCTACACCTTC.

The chain recombines TRBV2 with TRBJ2-1; D is unresolved. Per the germline V gene, CDR1 is SNHLY and CDR2 is FYNNEI. The CDR3 length is 15 residues. The germline V and J ends were trimmed by 1 base and 1 base, with 8 bases remaining between them. CDR3 region: CASSEDLLSYNEQFF. As DNA, the CDR3 is TGTGCCAGCAGTGAAGACCTGTTATCCTACAATGAGCAGTTCTTC.

This clonotype was counted between two and nine times. The V gene is TRBV5-1, the J gene TRBJ2-1, with D perhaps matching TRBD1 or TRBD2 (5 bases each). The CDR3 sequence is 14 residues long. Germline lookup yields CDR1 SGHRS and CDR2 YFSETQ. V dropped 4 bases and J dropped 2 bases, with 10 bases sitting between them. The CDR3 spells CASSGAGAYNEQFF. The CDR3, as DNA: TGCGCCAGCAGCGGGGCCGGGGCCTACAATGAGCAGTTCTTC.

This clonotype has only a few counts. The chain is built from TRBV5-1 and TRBJ1-1, with 8 bases fitting TRBD1. V trimming: 4 bases; J trimming: 1 base; junction bases outside the gene matches: 3. Germline loops: CDR1 SGHRS, CDR2 YFSETQ. CDR3 length: 14 residues. CDR3 loop: CASSPDRGNTEAFF. CDR3 DNA sequence: TGCGCCAGCAGCCCCGACAGGGGGAACACTGAAGCTTTCTTT.